This T cell receptor beta chain came from a study of blood T cell repertoires in COVID-19. V lost 0 bases and J lost 4, with 12 bases in between. CDR3 length: 15 amino acids. Germline loops: CDR1 SGHNT, CDR2 YENEEA. The assay was immunoSEQ multiplex PCR, and TCRdb's table has in-frame clones only and misses some. The data show hundreds of thousands of clones, 80% to 90% seen once. The chain employs TRBV11-3 and TRBJ1-1, with no clear D. The sequencing sample was made of peripheral blood. The clonotype comes from a woman under 40 with COVID-19, enrolled during active disease. For the CDR3, the DNA is TGTGCCAGCAGCTTAGATGGCCAGGTGGGCACTGAAGCTTTCTTT. It is translated as CASSLDGQVGTEAFF. Full variable domain (outside the CDR3, taken from reference TRBV11-3 and TRBJ1-1): EAGVVQSPRYKIIEKKQPVAFWCNPISGHNTLYWYLQNLGQGPELLIRYENEEAVDDSQLPKDRFSAERLKGVDSTLKIQPAELGDSAVYLCASSLDGQVGTEAFFGQGTRLTVV.